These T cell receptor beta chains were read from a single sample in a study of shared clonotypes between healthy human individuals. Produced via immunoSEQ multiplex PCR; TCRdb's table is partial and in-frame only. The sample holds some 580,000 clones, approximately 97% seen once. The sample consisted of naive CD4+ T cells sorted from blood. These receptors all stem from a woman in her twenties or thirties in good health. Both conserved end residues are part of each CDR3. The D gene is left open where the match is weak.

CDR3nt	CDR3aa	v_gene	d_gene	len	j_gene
TGTGCCATCAGTGAGTCCGGGGAAGAGACCCAGTACTTC	CAISESGEETQYF	TRBV10-3	NA	13	TRBJ2-5
TGTGCCAGCATCACACAGGGGGACAATGAAAAACTGTTTTTT	CASITQGDNEKLFF	TRBV28	TRBD1	14	TRBJ1-4
TGTGCCAGCAGTTACGGGACAGACACTGAAGCTTTCTTT	CASSYGTDTEAFF	TRBV6-5	TRBD1	13	TRBJ1-1
TGTGCCAGCAGTTTACGAGGTGGTAGCAATCAGCCCCAGCATTTT	CASSLRGGSNQPQHF	TRBV27	NA	15	TRBJ1-5
TGTGCCAGCAGCGTAGAACTAGCGGGAGGTAGGGCTGAGCAGTTCTTC	CASSVELAGGRAEQFF	TRBV9	TRBD2	16	TRBJ2-1
TGTGCCAGCAGCCTCCTGGGACCGAATGAAAAACTGTTTTTT	CASSLLGPNEKLFF	TRBV5-8	NA	14	TRBJ1-4
TGTGCCAGCAGTTTGCTCTCAGGGGGCTATACTGAAGCTTTCTTT	CASSLLSGGYTEAFF	TRBV28	TRBD1	15	TRBJ1-1
TGTGCCAGCAGCCCGAGAGGGGCGCCCTCAGATACGCAGTATTTT	CASSPRGAPSDTQYF	TRBV11-3	NA	15	TRBJ2-3
TGTGCCAGCAGTTTCCCCCTAGCGGGAGTTGCAGGGGCCTACGAGCAGTACTTC	CASSFPLAGVAGAYEQYF	TRBV28	TRBD2	18	TRBJ2-7
TGTGCCAGTAGTATGTATAACCTAGAGCAGTTCTTC	CASSMYNLEQFF	TRBV19	NA	12	TRBJ2-1
TGCGCCAGCAGCTTGGCCTGGGTGGGGTGGACCTTC	CASSLAWVGWTF	TRBV5-1	NA	12	TRBJ1-2
TGTGCCAGCCTAAATGCGGACGGCACAGATACGCAGTATTTT	CASLNADGTDTQYF	TRBV2	NA	14	TRBJ2-3
TGTGCCAGCGGGGGAGGGTACGAGCAGTACTTC	CASGGGYEQYF	TRBV28	TRBD2	11	TRBJ2-7
TGTGCCATCAGTGAGGCGGCAGGGGTATGGGACAATGAGCAGTTCTTC	CAISEAAGVWDNEQFF	TRBV10-3	NA	16	TRBJ2-1
TGTGCCAGCAGCAGACAGGGTCAACAAGAGACCCAGTACTTC	CASSRQGQQETQYF	TRBV2	TRBD1	14	TRBJ2-5
TGTGCCAGCAGTTCCCAGGGGGGCTCCTACGAGCAGTACTTC	CASSSQGGSYEQYF	TRBV27	NA	14	TRBJ2-7
TGTGCCAGCTCACCACCTCTAGGTTCCGAGCAGTACTTC	CASSPPLGSEQYF	TRBV18	NA	13	TRBJ2-7
TGTGCCAGCTCACCACCCCCCAGGGAGAACATTCAGTACTTC	CASSPPPRENIQYF	TRBV18	NA	14	TRBJ2-4